The 16 T cell receptor beta chains reported below all come from one sample, sequenced in a study of early T cells in non-severe SARS-CoV-2 infection. TCRdb used MiXCR to reprocess the 5' RACE reads, holding one entry per CDR3 protein. The table records around 110,000 distinct CDR3 sequences, around 10% of them present only once. Material: whole blood. Receptors originate from an adult who was a healthcare worker with PCR-confirmed SARS-CoV-2 infection or an uninfected control (not recorded which).

The CDR3 nucleotides are TGCAGTGCTAAGGACCGAAACTCCTACGAGCAGTACTTC. It is translated as CSAKDRNSYEQYF. The gene calls are TRBV20-1 and TRBJ2-7; D is uncertain. CDR3 length: 13 amino acids. CDR1 and CDR2 from the germline V gene are DFQATT and SNEGSKA (reference sequence). V was clipped by 4 bases and J by 0 bases, with 10 bases between them.

J is TRBJ2-3 and V is TRBV28; TRBD1 is a possible D gene (5 bases). Germline V gene sequence: CDR1 MDHEN, CDR2 SYDVKM. Trimming cost V 3 bases and J 1 base, with 8 bases left between them. The CDR3 has 14 amino acids. In DNA, the CDR3 is TGTGCCAGCAGTTTTGGCAGGGGCACAGATACGCAGTATTTT. Translation gives CASSFGRGTDTQYF.

This clonotype was detected many times. This chain joins TRBV24-1 and TRBJ2-1, with a weak D call TRBD2 (5 bases). CDR3 length equals 12 residues. Trimming took off 5 bases at V and 10 bases at J, with 11 bases between the two ends. The germline V gene has CDR1 KGHDR and CDR2 SFDVKD. The CDR3 DNA reads TGTGCCACCAGTGGTACGGGAAACGAGCAGTTCTTC. It encodes CATSGTGNEQFF.

V gene TRBV5-1 combines with J gene TRBJ2-1; 8 bases map to TRBD1. Unmatched junction bases numbered 12, after V lost 0 bases and J lost 7 bases. CDR3 size: 17 residues. Germline CDR1 reads SGHRS; CDR2 reads YFSETQ. The CDR3 nucleotides are TGCGCCAGCAGCTTGGGATCGACGGGACAGGCCCTGAATGAGCAGTTCTTC. Its protein product is CASSLGSTGQALNEQFF.

The chain employs TRBV11-2 and TRBJ2-1, with TRBD2 as a possible D gene (6 bases). V was cut by 6 bases and J by 9 bases, with 21 bases left in between. Germline CDR1 reads SGHAT; CDR2 reads FQNNGV. The CDR3 is made up of 15 amino acids. The CDR3 nucleotides are TGTGCCAGCAGGTTCGGGTTAGCGGCAGGAGGTGAGCAGTTCTTC. It encodes CASRFGLAAGGEQFF.

V is TRBV7-6 and J is TRBJ2-1; 11 bases line up with TRBD2. Germline V gene lookup returns CDR1 SGHVS and CDR2 FNYEAQ. The CDR3 runs 16 residues. With 4 bases clipped from V and 9 bases from J, the junction kept 11 bases outside the gene matches. CDR3 in DNA: TGTGCCAGCAGCTCAAGAGGTAGCGGGAGGGCCGGTGAGCAGTTCTTC. It is translated as CASSSRGSGRAGEQFF. Looking up the rest from reference TRBV7-6 and TRBJ2-1 gives the full variable domain: GAGVSQSPRYKVTKRGQDVALRCDPISGHVSLYWYRQALGQGPEFLTYFNYEAQQDKSGLPNDRFSAERPEGSISTLTIQRTEQRDSAMYRCASSSRGSGRAGEQFFGPGTRLTVL.

The V gene is TRBV20-1, the J gene TRBJ2-3; a possible D gene is TRBD2 (6 bases). V was pared by 0 bases and J by 5 bases, with 15 bases between. CDR1 and CDR2 (germline): DFQATT, SNEGSKA (reference sequence). The CDR3 extends over 15 amino acids. Here the CDR3 reads CSARDLYGREDTQYF. The CDR3 DNA follows: TGCAGTGCTAGAGATCTATACGGGAGAGAAGATACGCAGTATTTT.

This chain joins TRBV12-3 or TRBV12-4 and TRBJ1-2; D perhaps matches TRBD1 (5 bases). Trimming pared 5 bases from V and 4 bases from J, leaving 14 bases between. There are 14 residues in the CDR3. For the CDR3, the DNA is TGTGCCAGCAGTCTAGGCCCGGGGGGCTATGGCTACACCTTC. It encodes CASSLGPGGYGYTF.

As for this clonotype: With a much larger clone just one base away, this may be a read error. CDR3 DNA: TGTGCCATCAGTGAGTCGAGGAAGAGTCAGGTAGAGACCCAGTACTTC. Translated: CAISESRKSQVETQYF. The rearrangement uses TRBV10-3 and TRBJ2-5; D remains ambiguous. This CDR3 has 16 amino acids. The V end lost 0 bases, the J end lost 4 bases, and 15 bases lay between the germline ends. CDR1 and CDR2 from the germline V gene are ENHRY and SYGVKD.

This clonotype was counted at least ten times. The chain couples TRBV5-4 to TRBJ2-6, with D hard to call. Germline CDR1 and CDR2: SGHNT and YYREEE (reference sequence). V lost 3 bases and J 4 bases, leaving 8 bases between the germline ends. The CDR3 sequence is 14 residues long. The CDR3 DNA is TGTGCCAGCAGCTCGGTGACCGGGGCCAACGTCCTGACTTTC. This sequence encodes CASSSVTGANVLTF.

This clonotype was observed at least ten times. The V call is TRBV20-1, the J call TRBJ2-1; D might be TRBD1 or TRBD2, each matching 5 bases. The CDR3 runs to 17 residues. V dropped 0 bases and J dropped 7 bases, with 22 bases sitting between them. Germline lookup yields CDR1 DFQATT and CDR2 SNEGSKA (reference sequence). The CDR3 region is CSARDPRTRGALNEQFF. The CDR3, as DNA: TGCAGTGCTAGAGATCCCCGAACTAGGGGTGCGTTGAATGAGCAGTTCTTC.

The chain recombines TRBV10-3 with TRBJ2-3; D uncertain. The V and J ends lost 8 bases and 0 bases respectively, with 21 bases between them. The CDR3 runs 17 residues. Germline CDR1 is ENHRY and CDR2 is SYGVKD. The CDR3 sequence is CAIDPVYPTPSTDTQYF. CDR3 in DNA: TGTGCCATCGACCCCGTCTATCCAACTCCAAGCACAGATACGCAGTATTTT.

This clonotype occurred many times. The gene calls are TRBV20-1 and TRBJ1-5; tentative D call: TRBD1 (5 bases). The CDR3 is made up of 14 amino acids. Trimming removed 3 bases from V and 5 bases from J, with 14 bases in between. Germline assignment: CDR1 DFQATT and CDR2 SNEGSKA (reference sequence). CDR3 protein: CSARQGTQDQPQHF. The CDR3 DNA reads as TGCAGTGCTAGGCAGGGTACCCAGGATCAGCCCCAGCATTTT.

The V and J genes are TRBV2 and TRBJ2-1; the D gene is possibly TRBD2 (5 bases). The CDR3 spans 12 residues. V lost 6 bases, J lost 6 bases, and 9 bases lay in between. Germline V gene lookup returns CDR1 SNHLY and CDR2 FYNNEI. The CDR3 nucleotides are TGTGCCAGCAGCCTAGCCGTCAATGAGCAGTTCTTC. Translation gives CASSLAVNEQFF.

There are a few counts of this clonotype. This chain joins TRBV11-2 and TRBJ1-1; maybe TRBD1 (6 bases). The germline V gene has CDR1 SGHAT and CDR2 FQNNGV. The CDR3 runs to 12 residues. The V end lost 6 bases, the J end lost 6 bases, and 11 bases lay between the germline ends. CDR3 amino acids: CASSRQASEAFF. The DNA for the CDR3 is TGTGCCAGCAGTCGACAGGCGTCTGAAGCTTTCTTT. The full variable domain, completed using reference TRBV11-2 and TRBJ1-1, is EAGVAQSPRYKIIEKRQSVAFWCNPISGHATLYWYQQILGQGPKLLIQFQNNGVVDDSQLPKDRFSAERLKGVDSTLKIQPAKLEDSAVYLCASSRQASEAFFGQGTRLTVV.

This clonotype has more than one count but fewer than ten. The chain is built from TRBV28 and TRBJ2-2; D unclear. This CDR3 region has 13 residues. V lost 6 bases to trimming and J lost 13 bases, with 18 bases between them. Germline assignment: CDR1 MDHEN and CDR2 SYDVKM. CDR3 in DNA: TGTGCCAGCAGACCCGGGCCCCAGAGGTGGCTGTTTTTT. Translation gives CASRPGPQRWLFF. The entire variable domain, with the rest obtained from reference TRBV28 and TRBJ2-2, is as follows: DVKVTQSSRYLVKRTGEKVFLECVQDMDHENMFWYRQDPGLGLRLIYFSYDVKMKEKGDIPEGYSVSREKKERFSLILESASTNQTSMYLCASRPGPQRWLFFGEGSRLTVL.